Listed below are T cell receptor beta chains from one sample, sequenced in a study of T cells expressing NK-cell markers. Using the 5' RACE reads, TCRdb records one entry per CDR3 protein without DNA. The listing contains 500,000 or so distinct CDR3 sequences. Sequencing used blood T cells: a sorted CD56 or NKG2C T cell subset, CD4+ or CD8+ T cells, or bulk PBMC T cells (not recorded which). The source is a young man in good health. The CDR3 runs from the conserved cysteine through the conserved F or W. Fields, in order: CDR3 length, J gene, V gene, CDR3 protein.

len: 16
j_gene: TRBJ2-1
v_gene: TRBV7-6
CDR3aa: CASTLSYAATKNEQFF

len: 14
j_gene: TRBJ2-5
v_gene: TRBV7-8
CDR3aa: CASSFQRYQETQYF

len: 18
j_gene: TRBJ2-1
v_gene: TRBV7-8
CDR3aa: CASSLGRALVTVVNEQFF

len: 14
j_gene: TRBJ2-1
v_gene: TRBV12-3/TRBV12-4
CDR3aa: CASGTTSGPNEQFF

len: 14
j_gene: TRBJ2-4
v_gene: TRBV20-1
CDR3aa: CSARGQTGRDIQYF

len: 13
j_gene: TRBJ2-3
v_gene: TRBV6-1
CDR3aa: CASRRPGVDTQYF

len: 16
j_gene: TRBJ2-1
v_gene: TRBV28
CDR3aa: CASSPAGQGDINEQFF

len: 15
j_gene: TRBJ1-2
v_gene: TRBV12-3/TRBV12-4
CDR3aa: CASSLIERANYGYTF

len: 12
j_gene: TRBJ1-1
v_gene: TRBV3-1
CDR3aa: CASSQRETEAFF

len: 15
j_gene: TRBJ2-5
v_gene: TRBV12-3/TRBV12-4
CDR3aa: CASSRGQGPQETQYF

len: 16
j_gene: TRBJ2-1
v_gene: TRBV6-5
CDR3aa: CASSYLGQGSDNEQFF

len: 15
j_gene: TRBJ2-5
v_gene: TRBV12-3/TRBV12-4
CDR3aa: CASSLGQGGFQTQYF

len: 13
j_gene: TRBJ1-1
v_gene: TRBV6-2/TRBV6-3
CDR3aa: CASKENTGTEAFF

len: 13
j_gene: TRBJ2-7
v_gene: TRBV7-2
CDR3aa: CASSFRAADEQYF

len: 16
j_gene: TRBJ2-5
v_gene: TRBV24-1
CDR3aa: CATSDFRLADQETQYF

len: 12
j_gene: TRBJ2-7
v_gene: TRBV20-1
CDR3aa: CSAKQSGGEQYF

len: 15
j_gene: TRBJ1-4
v_gene: TRBV5-1
CDR3aa: CASSPPGQGTEKLFF

len: 14
j_gene: TRBJ2-3
v_gene: TRBV4-1
CDR3aa: CASSQVFWTDTQYF

len: 14
j_gene: TRBJ2-1
v_gene: TRBV29-1
CDR3aa: CSAEREEAYNEQFF

len: 16
j_gene: TRBJ1-1
v_gene: TRBV5-1
CDR3aa: CASSSGRRTRGTEAFF

len: 14
j_gene: TRBJ1-5
v_gene: TRBV12-3/TRBV12-4
CDR3aa: CASKNTGGNQPQHF

len: 15
j_gene: TRBJ1-1
v_gene: TRBV12-3/TRBV12-4
CDR3aa: CASSDGARVATEAFF

len: 15
j_gene: TRBJ2-3
v_gene: TRBV4-3
CDR3aa: CASSQLPGRTDTQYF

len: 15
j_gene: TRBJ2-3
v_gene: TRBV6-2/TRBV6-3
CDR3aa: CASSYSWGAEDTQYF

len: 12
j_gene: TRBJ2-5
v_gene: TRBV10-1
CDR3aa: CASSGGSETQYF

len: 15
j_gene: TRBJ2-5
v_gene: TRBV12-5
CDR3aa: CASGLGEGYQETQYF

len: 19
j_gene: TRBJ2-4
v_gene: TRBV12-3/TRBV12-4
CDR3aa: CASSLVWAQPRIAKNIQYF

len: 15
j_gene: TRBJ2-7
v_gene: TRBV5-5
CDR3aa: CASSIGGRTSYEQYF

len: 14
j_gene: TRBJ2-1
v_gene: TRBV5-4
CDR3aa: CASSLARLGNEQFF

len: 17
j_gene: TRBJ2-5
v_gene: TRBV20-1
CDR3aa: CSARDLGGGTHQETQYF

len: 16
j_gene: TRBJ2-3
v_gene: TRBV11-3
CDR3aa: CASSLVRGSRADTQYF

len: 13
j_gene: TRBJ2-7
v_gene: TRBV7-2
CDR3aa: CASSSPGPYEQYF

len: 17
j_gene: TRBJ1-6
v_gene: TRBV7-8
CDR3aa: CASSSFHNRGSNSPLHF

len: 17
j_gene: TRBJ1-6
v_gene: TRBV7-6
CDR3aa: CASSPDGLPSIESPLHF

len: 14
j_gene: TRBJ2-3
v_gene: TRBV20-1
CDR3aa: CSAVPGQGPSGQYF

len: 15
j_gene: TRBJ1-3
v_gene: TRBV6-2/TRBV6-3
CDR3aa: CASRLDGSSGNTIYF

len: 18
j_gene: TRBJ1-2
v_gene: TRBV27
CDR3aa: CASRTVKIDPHGMGGYTF

len: 14
j_gene: TRBJ2-3
v_gene: TRBV7-2
CDR3aa: CASRRRTGADTQYF

len: 17
j_gene: TRBJ2-1
v_gene: TRBV20-1
CDR3aa: CSAKGLAGGPSYNEQFF

len: 14
j_gene: TRBJ2-3
v_gene: TRBV29-1
CDR3aa: CSAGGSGGPDTQYF

len: 14
j_gene: TRBJ2-3
v_gene: TRBV6-1
CDR3aa: CASSDGRNTDTQYF

len: 15
j_gene: TRBJ2-3
v_gene: TRBV7-2
CDR3aa: CASSTAQGPTDTQYF

len: 16
j_gene: TRBJ1-2
v_gene: TRBV19
CDR3aa: CASRTDRDSPNYGYTF

len: 17
j_gene: TRBJ2-3
v_gene: TRBV28
CDR3aa: CASRNYGASGIYDTQYF

len: 14
j_gene: TRBJ2-2
v_gene: TRBV12-3/TRBV12-4
CDR3aa: CASSLRGQVGELFF